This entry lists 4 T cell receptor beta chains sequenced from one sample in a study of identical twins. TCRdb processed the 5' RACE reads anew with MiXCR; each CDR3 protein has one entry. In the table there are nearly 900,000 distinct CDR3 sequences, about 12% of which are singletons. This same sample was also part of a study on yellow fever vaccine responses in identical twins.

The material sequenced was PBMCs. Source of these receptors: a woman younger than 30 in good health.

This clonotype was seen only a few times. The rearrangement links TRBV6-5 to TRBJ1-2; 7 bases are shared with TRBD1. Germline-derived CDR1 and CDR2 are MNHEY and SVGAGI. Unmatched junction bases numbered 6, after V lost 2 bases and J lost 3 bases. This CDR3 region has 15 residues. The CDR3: CASSYGAGGYYGYTF. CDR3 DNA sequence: TGTGCCAGCAGTTACGGAGCAGGGGGTTACTATGGCTACACCTTC.

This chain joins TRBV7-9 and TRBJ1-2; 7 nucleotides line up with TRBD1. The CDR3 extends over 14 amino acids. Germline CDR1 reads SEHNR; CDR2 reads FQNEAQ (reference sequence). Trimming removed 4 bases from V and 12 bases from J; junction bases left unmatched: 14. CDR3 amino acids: CASSSHSMDRKDTF. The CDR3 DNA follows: TGTGCCAGCAGCTCACACTCCATGGACAGGAAGGACACCTTC.

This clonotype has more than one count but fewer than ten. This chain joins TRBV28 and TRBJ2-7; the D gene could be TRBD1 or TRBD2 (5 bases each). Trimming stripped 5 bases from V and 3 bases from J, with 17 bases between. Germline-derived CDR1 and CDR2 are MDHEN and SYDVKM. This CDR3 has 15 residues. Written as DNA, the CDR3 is TGTGCCAGCAGTCCCCGGGGCCCCGCGAACTACGAGCAGTACTTC. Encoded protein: CASSPRGPANYEQYF.

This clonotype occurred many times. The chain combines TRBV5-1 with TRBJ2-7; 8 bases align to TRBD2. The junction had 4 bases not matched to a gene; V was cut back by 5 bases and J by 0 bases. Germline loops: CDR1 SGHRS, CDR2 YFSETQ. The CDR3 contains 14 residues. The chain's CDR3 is CASRYSGSSYEQYF. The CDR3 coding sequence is TGCGCCAGCAGATACAGCGGGAGCTCCTACGAGCAGTACTTC.